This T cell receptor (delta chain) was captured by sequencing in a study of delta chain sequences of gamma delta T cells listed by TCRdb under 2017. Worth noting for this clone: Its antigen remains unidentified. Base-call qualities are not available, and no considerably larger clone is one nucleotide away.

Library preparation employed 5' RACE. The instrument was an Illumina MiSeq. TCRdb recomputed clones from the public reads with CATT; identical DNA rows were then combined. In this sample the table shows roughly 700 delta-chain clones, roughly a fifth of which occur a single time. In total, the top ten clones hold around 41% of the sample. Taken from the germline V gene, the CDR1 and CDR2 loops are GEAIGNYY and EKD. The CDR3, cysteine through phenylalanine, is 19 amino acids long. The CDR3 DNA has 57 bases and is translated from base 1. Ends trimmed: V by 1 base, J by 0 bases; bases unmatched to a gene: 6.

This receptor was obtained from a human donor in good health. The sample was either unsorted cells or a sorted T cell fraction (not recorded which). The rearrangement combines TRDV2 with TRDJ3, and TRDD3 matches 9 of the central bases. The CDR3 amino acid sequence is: CACDTLGDDSSWDTRQMFF. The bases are TGTGCCTGTGACACTCTGGGGGATGATAGCTCCTGGGACACCCGACAGATGTTTTTC.